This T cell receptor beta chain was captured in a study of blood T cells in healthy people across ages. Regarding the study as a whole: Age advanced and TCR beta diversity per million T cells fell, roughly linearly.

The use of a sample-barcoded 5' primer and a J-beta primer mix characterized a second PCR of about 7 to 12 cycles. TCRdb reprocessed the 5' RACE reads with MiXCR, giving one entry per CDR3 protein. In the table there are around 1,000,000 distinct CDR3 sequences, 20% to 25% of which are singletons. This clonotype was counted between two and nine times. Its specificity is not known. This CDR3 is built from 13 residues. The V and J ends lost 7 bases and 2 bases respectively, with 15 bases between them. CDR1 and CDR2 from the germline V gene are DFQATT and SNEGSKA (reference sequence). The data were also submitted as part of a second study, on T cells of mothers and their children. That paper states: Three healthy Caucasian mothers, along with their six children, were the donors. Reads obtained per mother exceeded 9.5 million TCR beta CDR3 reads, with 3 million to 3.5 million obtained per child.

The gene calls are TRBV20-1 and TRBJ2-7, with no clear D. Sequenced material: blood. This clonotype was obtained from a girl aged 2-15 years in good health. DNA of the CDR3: TGCAGTGGCGTCAACTTCCTAACCTACGAGCAGTACTTC. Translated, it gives CSGVNFLTYEQYF.